This T cell receptor beta chain is from a study of cytomegalovirus exposure and HLA in healthy donors. Study conclusions and caveats: For most TCR beta V segments, an earlier analysis put the productive rate at about 87% or about 30% of the time. Listed as cytomegalovirus-associated were more than 150 TCR beta chains. An analysis was carried out at a later point. It showed that HLA-associated TCR beta chains were more clonally expanded than equally common non-associated chains. Later, TCR association rates were found to vary by HLA locus, highest for DRB1 and lowest for HLA-C.

A note on this clone: What it recognizes is unknown.

The V segment lost 4 bases and the J segment 1 base; nucleotides outside the gene matches: 8. Germline CDR1 reads SGHNT; CDR2 reads YYREEE (reference sequence). This CDR3 spans 16 amino acids. PCR involved 60 Vbeta and 13 Jbeta primers. Sequencing was performed with immunoSEQ multiplex PCR; in TCRdb, only in-frame clones are kept and a portion is missing. The sample yields 100,000 to 120,000 clones, more than 75% seen once. The receptor was derived from a middle-aged man in good health and CMV-seronegative. What was sequenced was PBMCs. The chain has TRBV5-4 and TRBJ2-7, with 10 bases aligning to TRBD1. CDR3 in DNA: TGTGCCAGCAGCAGACCGGGACAGGGGATTTCCTACGAGCAGTACTTC. Its translation is CASSRPGQGISYEQYF.